What follows are 5 T cell receptor beta chains derived from one specimen sequenced in a study of identical twins (TCRdb year 2016). To prepare the library, 5' RACE was applied. These reads were obtained on an Illumina HiSeq 2000. TCRdb ran its own pipeline on the public reads, namely fastp trimming at Q25 and MiXCR clone calling, and kept in-frame beta chains. Merged by CDR3 protein, the rows form single entries marked with the most common genes and DNA. Recorded for this sample are about 240,000 distinct CDR3 sequences; roughly a tenth of them occurred a single time. The ten largest clones capture 10% of the sample. Sequencing was done on a sample of memory T cells sorted from blood. The cell subset or site label here, explained by the study, means: CD45RO+ enriched T cells. The receptors were gathered from a man aged 50 to 60 in good health.

This clonotype has ten or more counts. The chain links TRBV4-2 to TRBJ2-1; the D is unclear. Per the germline V gene, CDR1 is LGHNA and CDR2 is YNFKEQ. There are 18 residues in the CDR3. V was shortened by 1 base and J by 4 bases, with 20 bases between the two germline ends. The CDR3 here is CASSQGKRGSTLYNEQFF. CDR3 DNA: TGTGCCAGCAGCCAAGGGAAGCGAGGCTCCACCTTGTACAATGAGCAGTTCTTC.

The chain carries TRBV4-2 and TRBJ1-5; D call uncertain. The CDR3 runs to 17 residues. The V end lost 0 bases, the J end lost 0 bases, and 12 bases lay between the germline ends. Germline V gene sequence: CDR1 LGHNA, CDR2 YNFKEQ. The CDR3 nucleotides are TGTGCCAGCAGCCAAGATCGGATGGGCGCTAGCAATCAGCCCCAGCATTTT. Translated: CASSQDRMGASNQPQHF.

The chain is built from TRBV5-1 and TRBJ2-3, with D possibly being TRBD2 (5 bases). Germline V gene sequence: CDR1 SGHRS, CDR2 YFSETQ. V shed 1 base and J shed 1 base, with 19 bases lying between them. The CDR3 is 18 residues long. The CDR3 region is CASSLSAKVGVGTDTQYF. The DNA for the CDR3 is TGCGCCAGCAGCTTGTCAGCAAAGGTGGGAGTTGGCACAGATACGCAGTATTTT.

This clonotype has ten or more counts. The rearrangement joins TRBV10-3 to TRBJ1-1, with D possibly matching TRBD1 (5 bases). The CDR3 is made up of 13 amino acids. Germline V gives CDR1 ENHRY, CDR2 SYGVKD. The ends were cut back, 3 bases at V and 7 bases at J, with 12 bases in the middle. CDR3 DNA: TGTGCCATCAGTGACCGCCAGGGTCTTGAAGCTTTCTTT. Translating gives CAISDRQGLEAFF.

This clonotype showed up many times. The genes are TRBV6-1 and TRBJ2-3; either TRBD1 or TRBD2 may fit D (5 bases each). Germline V lookup: CDR1 MNHNS, CDR2 SASEGT. This CDR3 has 14 amino acids. V dropped 1 base and J dropped 6 bases, with 11 bases sitting between them. This chain's CDR3 is CASSEGLWGDTQYF. For the CDR3, the DNA is TGTGCCAGCAGTGAAGGACTATGGGGCGATACGCAGTATTTT.